One sample yielded the 21 T cell receptor beta chains listed below, sequenced in a study of beta chain features in type 1 diabetes (dated by TCRdb to the late 2010s). To prepare the library, the immunoSEQ multiplex PCR assay was applied. The entire isolated RNA was reverse transcribed using the High Capacity cDNA Reverse Transcription Kit, and thus expressed TCRB transcripts were sequenced. This is the immuneACCESS table as TCRdb keeps it, with only in-frame sequences that have V and J called. A part of the clones is gone; compared with another copy, unresolved V genes explain less than half, and the rest is unexplained. The sample records around 430,000 clones, about 30% of which are singletons. Of the sample, roughly 0.06% falls within the top ten clones. The sample was naive CD4+ T cells from blood. The cell subset or site label on this specimen signifies: true naive CD4+ T cells. The receptors were sampled from a man aged 18 to 29 in good health.

V is TRBV5-1 and J is TRBJ2-6; D gene ambiguous. Per germline, CDR1 SGHRS and CDR2 YFSETQ. Trimming shortened V by 4 bases and J by 5 bases, and 7 bases separated the two germline ends. The CDR3 totals 13 residues. CDR3 sequence reads: CASSPDRANVLTF. The DNA for the CDR3 is TGCGCCAGCAGCCCGGACCGGGCCAACGTCCTGACTTTC.

The chain employs TRBV18 and TRBJ2-3, with TRBD1 matching 7 bases. CDR3 length: 14 amino acids. Per the germline V gene, CDR1 is KGHSH and CDR2 is LQKENI. V lost 6 bases to trimming and J lost 6 bases; unmatched junction nucleotides: 9. CDR3 DNA: TGTGCCAGCTCCGCAACTACAGGGGCGGATACGCAGTATTTT. Its translation: CASSATTGADTQYF.

This clone was counted only a few times. This chain connects TRBV7-6 to TRBJ1-2; 8 positions agree with TRBD1. Germline trimming cut 4 bases from V and 8 bases from J; bases unmatched to any gene: 9. Per germline, CDR1 SGHVS and CDR2 FNYEAQ. The CDR3 is 14 amino acids. CDR3 sequence: CASSYSGTGSGYTF. The CDR3, as DNA: TGTGCCAGCAGCTATTCCGGGACAGGAAGCGGCTACACCTTC.

The J gene is TRBJ1-1, the V gene TRBV7-8, with D unclear. The CDR3 is made up of 17 amino acids. CDR1 and CDR2 (germline): SGHVS, FQNEAQ. V shed 1 base and J shed 0 bases, with 15 bases lying between them. CDR3 in DNA: TGTGCCAGCAGCTTAGTTAGGCGTAAAGGAGTGAACACTGAAGCTTTCTTT. It is translated as CASSLVRRKGVNTEAFF.

The chain links TRBV7-9 to TRBJ2-1; 7 positions match TRBD1. Trimming removed 5 bases from V and 3 bases from J; junction bases left unmatched: 7. Germline V gene data show CDR1 as SEHNR and CDR2 as FQNEAQ (reference sequence). The CDR3 is 15 residues long. CDR3 region: CASSPLQGRYNEQFF. CDR3 nucleotides: TGTGCCAGCAGCCCCCTACAGGGGCGCTACAATGAGCAGTTCTTC.

The DNA of the CDR3 is TGTGCCAGCAGCTTACAGGGCAATGAAAAACTGTTTTTT. Translating it yields CASSLQGNEKLFF. The chain has TRBV7-9 and TRBJ1-4, with a possible D match to TRBD1 (5 bases). V lost 2 bases and J lost 5, with 6 bases in between. Germline V CDR1 and CDR2: SEHNR, FQNEAQ (reference sequence). CDR3 size: 13 residues.

This clone was counted only a few times. The rearrangement links TRBV10-3 to TRBJ2-3; D might be TRBD2 (6 bases). V gave up 7 bases and J gave up 3 bases, with 14 bases separating them. The CDR3 consists of 14 residues. Germline values: CDR1 ENHRY, CDR2 SYGVKD. The CDR3 sequence: CAIMRDRGTDTQYF. CDR3 in DNA: TGTGCCATCATGAGGGACCGGGGGACAGATACGCAGTATTTT.

V usage is TRBV6-1 and J usage is TRBJ2-3; no reliable D call. The CDR3 totals 15 residues. Germline V CDR1 and CDR2: MNHNS, SASEGT. V dropped 6 bases and J dropped 0 bases, with 13 bases sitting between them. The chain's CDR3 is CASRLSGPSTDTQYF. The DNA of the CDR3 is TGTGCCAGCAGATTATCAGGTCCTAGCACAGATACGCAGTATTTT.

V gene TRBV7-9 combines with J gene TRBJ2-5, with D possibly TRBD1 on 5 matching bases. Germline V gene sequence: CDR1 SEHNR, CDR2 FQNEAQ (reference sequence). The CDR3 has 14 residues. V was shortened by 1 base and J by 5 bases, with 11 bases between the two germline ends. The CDR3 sequence: CASSLEGARETQYF. CDR3 nucleotide sequence: TGTGCCAGCAGCTTAGAAGGGGCACGGGAGACCCAGTACTTC.

This clone was counted between two and nine times. The chain combines TRBV30 with TRBJ1-1, with no clear D. Trimming shortened V by 0 bases and J by 1 base, and 6 bases separated the two germline ends. This CDR3 is 13 amino acids long. Germline V gene lookup returns CDR1 GTSNPN and CDR2 SVGIG (reference sequence). The chain's CDR3 is CAWSVNENTEAFF. The CDR3 DNA reads TGTGCCTGGAGTGTGAACGAGAACACTGAAGCTTTCTTT. The full variable domain, completed using reference TRBV30 and TRBJ1-1, is SQTIHQWPATLVQPVGSPLSLECTVEGTSNPNLYWYRQAAGRGLQLLFYSVGIGQISSEVPQNLSASRPQDRQFILSSKKLLLSDSGFYLCAWSVNENTEAFFGQGTRLTVV.

This clone showed up just a few times. The chain employs TRBV29-1 and TRBJ1-2; 7 positions agree with TRBD1. Unmatched junction bases numbered 3, after V lost 4 bases and J lost 4 bases. CDR1 is SQVTM, CDR2 ANQGSEA, per germline. The CDR3 sequence is 12 residues long. CDR3 region: CSVGGQFYGYTF. The CDR3 coding sequence is TGCAGCGTTGGGGGACAGTTCTATGGCTACACCTTC. Full variable domain (missing parts from reference TRBV29-1 and TRBJ1-2): SAVISQKPSRDICQRGTSLTIQCQVDSQVTMMFWYRQQPGQSLTLIATANQGSEATYESGFVIDKFPISRPNLTFSTLTVSNMSPEDSSIYLCSVGGQFYGYTFGSGTRLTVV.

V gene TRBV5-4 combines with J gene TRBJ2-7, with 11 bases lining up with TRBD2. V trimming: 9 bases; J trimming: 4 bases; junction bases outside the gene matches: 6. The CDR3 runs 13 residues. CDR1 SGHNT and CDR2 YYREEE come from the germline V gene (reference sequence). The DNA of the CDR3 is TGTGCCACCAGACTAGCGGGAAATTACGAGCAGTACTTC. Encoded protein: CATRLAGNYEQYF.

CDR3 bases: TGTGCCAGCAGTCCTAACGGCCTAGCCAAAAACATTCAGTACTTC. It specifies CASSPNGLAKNIQYF. The V call is TRBV27, the J call TRBJ2-4; D is unresolved. Trimming pared 5 bases from V and 0 bases from J, leaving 11 bases between. This CDR3 is 15 amino acids long. CDR1 and CDR2 (germline): MNHEY, SMNVEV (reference sequence).

This clone was picked up a small number of times. The V gene is TRBV9, the J gene TRBJ2-7; D is perhaps TRBD2 (5 bases). V lost 4 bases and J 4 bases, leaving 18 bases between the germline ends. The length of the CDR3 is 15 residues. Germline values: CDR1 SGDLS, CDR2 YYNGEE. CDR3 sequence (DNA): TGTGCCAGCAGCCCAGGAGGCGGGTCCTTTTACGAGCAGTACTTC. This translates into CASSPGGGSFYEQYF. Using reference TRBV9 and TRBJ2-7 for the parts outside the CDR3, the full variable domain is DSGVTQTPKHLITATGQRVTLRCSPRSGDLSVYWYQQSLDQGLQFLIQYYNGEERAKGNILERFSAQQFPDLHSELNLSSLELGDSALYFCASSPGGGSFYEQYFGPGTRLTVT.

V usage is TRBV18 and J usage is TRBJ1-3, with D perhaps matching TRBD1 (5 bases). Deletions cut 1 base from V and 0 bases from J, with 13 bases between. The CDR3 has 17 amino acids. Germline CDR1 reads KGHSH; CDR2 reads LQKENI. The CDR3 DNA reads TGTGCCAGCTCACCACTGCCGACAGATCACTCTGGAAACACCATATATTTT. Translating it yields CASSPLPTDHSGNTIYF.

This clone appeared a few times. The chain links TRBV7-9 to TRBJ2-3; possible D gene TRBD2, 6 bases. Germline V gene lookup returns CDR1 SEHNR and CDR2 FQNEAQ (reference sequence). Trimming removed 4 bases at V and 2 bases at J, with 16 bases between. The length of the CDR3 is 16 residues. CDR3 amino acids: CASSYGGTGPTDTQYF. The CDR3 DNA sequence: TGTGCCAGCAGCTATGGGGGGACGGGCCCCACAGATACGCAGTATTTT.

The chain uses TRBV30 and TRBJ1-1; D is unresolved. Deletions cut 4 bases from V and 0 bases from J, with 12 bases between. CDR1 and CDR2 from the germline V gene are GTSNPN and SVGIG (reference sequence). The CDR3 loop spans 14 amino acids. The CDR3 nucleotides read TGTGCCTGGATGTCGCCGGGAATGAACACTGAAGCTTTCTTT. This translates into CAWMSPGMNTEAFF.

This clone occurred a few times. The sample has other DNA sequences that encode this CDR3 too. CDR3 in amino acids: CASSLSSYEQYF. DNA for the CDR3: TGTGCCAGCAGTCTCAGCTCCTACGAGCAGTACTTC. The gene calls are TRBV28 and TRBJ2-7; D is uncertain. CDR1 and CDR2 (germline): MDHEN, SYDVKM. The CDR3 totals 12 residues. The V end lost 5 bases, the J end lost 0 bases, and 5 bases lay between the germline ends.

There are a few counts of this clone. The chain carries TRBV9 and TRBJ2-5; 11 nucleotides line up with TRBD2. CDR3 length: 13 amino acids. Trimming took 0 bases from V and 9 from J; bases not matched to a gene: 1. The germline V gene has CDR1 SGDLS and CDR2 YYNGEE. The CDR3 DNA reads TGTGCCAGCAGCGTAGTAGCGGGAGGGGCCCAGTACTTC. Amino acids: CASSVVAGGAQYF.

V is TRBV30 and J is TRBJ2-1, with 7 bases identical to TRBD1. J was trimmed by 5 bases and V by 3 bases; bases with no gene match: 10. Germline assignment: CDR1 GTSNPN and CDR2 SVGIG (reference sequence). The CDR3 consists of 15 residues. The chain's CDR3 is CAWSIRRQGHNEQFF. The DNA for the CDR3 is TGTGCCTGGAGCATCCGGAGACAGGGACACAATGAGCAGTTCTTC.

The CDR3 sequence is CASSLEGSYTDTQYF. CDR3 coding DNA: TGTGCCAGCAGCTTGGAGGGTTCTTACACAGATACGCAGTATTTT. The chain combines TRBV5-4 with TRBJ2-3; no clear D gene. CDR1 and CDR2 from the germline V gene are SGHNT and YYREEE (reference sequence). Trimming removed 0 bases at V and 2 bases at J, with 10 bases between. CDR3 length equals 15 residues. Drawing the rest from reference TRBV5-4 and TRBJ2-3, the complete variable domain is ETGVTQSPTHLIKTRGQQVTLRCSSQSGHNTVSWYQQALGQGPQFIFQYYREEENGRGNFPPRFSGLQFPNYSSELNVNALELDDSALYLCASSLEGSYTDTQYFGPGTRLTVL.